This TCR beta chain comes out of a study of blood T cells in healthy people across ages. Study conclusions and caveats: Versus aged donors, long-lived donors had higher diversity and more naive CD4+ cells.

Approximately 10 milliliters was the volume of peripheral blood drawn from each donor. Isolation yielded PBMCs, at least 6.5 million per sample, in every case. Every sample gave at least 5 micrograms of total RNA when it was extracted. This clonotype was observed a few times. Its antigen remains unidentified. V dropped 8 bases and J dropped 3 bases, with 14 bases sitting between them. CDR1 is MNHEY, CDR2 SVGEGT, per germline. This CDR3 has 14 amino acids. PCR was performed a second time for about 6 to 12 cycles using a sample-barcoded 5' primer and a J-beta primer mix. TCRdb ran MiXCR on the 5' RACE reads and lists one entry per CDR3 protein. Of fewer than 1 million distinct CDR3 sequences in the sample, approximately 48% are singletons; the top ten hold about a fifth.

The clonotype was recovered from a man between 60 and 75 years old in good health. This rearrangement joins TRBV6-2 or TRBV6-3 to TRBJ2-1, with TRBD2 as a possible D gene (7 bases). Sequenced sample: blood. The CDR3 DNA reads as TGTGCCAGCCAGCGGGACAATATCTACAATGAGCAGTTCTTC. As protein: CASQRDNIYNEQFF.